This T cell receptor (beta chain) derives from a study of blood T cell repertoires in COVID-19. Study information: Researchers got acute and convalescent COVID-19 samples from the United States, Italy and Spain. The cDNA or gDNA used as material had been derived from T cells, B-cell-depleted T cells, or PBMCs.

The CDR3 has 16 residues. This clone was detected once. In the source study's methods: Amplification with reference gene primers provided the estimates of nucleated cell counts. Here immunoSEQ multiplex PCR was the method, and the copy in TCRdb shows in-frame clones only, minus some. V, J and clone size derive from that table, while D and trimming were established from the DNA sequence. Of around 200,000 clones in the sample, around 85% were seen once. The chain joins TRBV21-1 to TRBJ2-1; the table's D call of TRBD2 was not tested on the DNA. TRBV21-1 is noted as a pseudogene. The receptor was derived from a woman aged 50 to 65 with acute or convalescent COVID-19. The sample taken for sequencing was peripheral blood. The DNA of the CDR3 is TGTGCCAGCAGCAAGGAACTAGCGGGAGGAAATAATGAGCAGTTCTTC. Protein product: CASSKELAGGNNEQFF.